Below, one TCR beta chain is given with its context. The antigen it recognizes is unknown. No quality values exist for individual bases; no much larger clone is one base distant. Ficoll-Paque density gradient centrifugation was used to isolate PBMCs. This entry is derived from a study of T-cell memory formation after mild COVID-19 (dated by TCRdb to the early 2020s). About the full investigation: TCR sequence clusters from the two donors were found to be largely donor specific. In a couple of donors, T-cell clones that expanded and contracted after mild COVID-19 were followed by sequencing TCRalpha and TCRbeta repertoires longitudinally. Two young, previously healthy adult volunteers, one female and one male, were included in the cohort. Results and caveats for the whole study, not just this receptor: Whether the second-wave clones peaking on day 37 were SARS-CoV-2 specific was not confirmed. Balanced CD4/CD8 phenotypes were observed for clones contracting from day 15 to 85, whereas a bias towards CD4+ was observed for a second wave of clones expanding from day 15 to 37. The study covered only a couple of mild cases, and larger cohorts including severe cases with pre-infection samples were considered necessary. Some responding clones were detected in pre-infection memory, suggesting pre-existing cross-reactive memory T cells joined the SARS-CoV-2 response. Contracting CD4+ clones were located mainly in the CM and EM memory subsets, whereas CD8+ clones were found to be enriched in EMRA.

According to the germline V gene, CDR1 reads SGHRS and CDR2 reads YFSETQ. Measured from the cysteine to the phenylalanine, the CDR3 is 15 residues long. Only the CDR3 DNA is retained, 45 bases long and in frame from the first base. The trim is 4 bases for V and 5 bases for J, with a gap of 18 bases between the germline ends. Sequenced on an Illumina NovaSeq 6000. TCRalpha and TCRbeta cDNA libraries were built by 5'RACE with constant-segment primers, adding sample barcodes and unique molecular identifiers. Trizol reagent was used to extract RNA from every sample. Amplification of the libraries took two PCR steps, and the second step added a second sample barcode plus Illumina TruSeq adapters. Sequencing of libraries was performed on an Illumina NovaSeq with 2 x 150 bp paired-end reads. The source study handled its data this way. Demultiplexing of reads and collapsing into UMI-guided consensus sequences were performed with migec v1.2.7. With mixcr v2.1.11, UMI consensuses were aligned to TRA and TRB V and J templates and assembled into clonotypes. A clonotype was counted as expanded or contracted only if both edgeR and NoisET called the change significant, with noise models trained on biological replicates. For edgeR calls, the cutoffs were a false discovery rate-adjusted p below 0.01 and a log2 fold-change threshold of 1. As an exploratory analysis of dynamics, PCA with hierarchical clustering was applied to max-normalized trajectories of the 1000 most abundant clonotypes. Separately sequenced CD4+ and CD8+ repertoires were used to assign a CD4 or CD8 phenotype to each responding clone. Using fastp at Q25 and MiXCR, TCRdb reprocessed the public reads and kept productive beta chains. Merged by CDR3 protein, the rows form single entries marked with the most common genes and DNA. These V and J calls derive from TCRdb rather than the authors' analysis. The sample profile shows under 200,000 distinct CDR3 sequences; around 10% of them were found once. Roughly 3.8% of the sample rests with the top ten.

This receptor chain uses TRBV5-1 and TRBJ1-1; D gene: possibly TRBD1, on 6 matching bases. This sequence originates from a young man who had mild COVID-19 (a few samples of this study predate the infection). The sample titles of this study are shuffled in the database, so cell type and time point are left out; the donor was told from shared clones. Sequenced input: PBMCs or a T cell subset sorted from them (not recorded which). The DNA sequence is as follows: TGCGCCAGCAGCGCCAGGGCAGGGGTGGGGACTGAAGCTTTCTTT. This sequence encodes CASSARAGVGTEAFF.